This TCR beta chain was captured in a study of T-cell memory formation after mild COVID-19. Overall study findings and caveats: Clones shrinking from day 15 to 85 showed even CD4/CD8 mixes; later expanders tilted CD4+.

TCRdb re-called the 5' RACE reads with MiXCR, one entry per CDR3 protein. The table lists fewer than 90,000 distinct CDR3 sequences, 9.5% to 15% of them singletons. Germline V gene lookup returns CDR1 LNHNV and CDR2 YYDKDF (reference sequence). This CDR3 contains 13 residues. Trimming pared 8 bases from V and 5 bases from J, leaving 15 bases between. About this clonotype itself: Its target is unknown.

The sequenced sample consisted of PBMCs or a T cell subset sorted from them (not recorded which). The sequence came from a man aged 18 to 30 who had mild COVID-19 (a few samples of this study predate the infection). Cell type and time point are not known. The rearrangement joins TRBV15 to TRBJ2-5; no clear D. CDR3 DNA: TGTGCCACCGATCTGAAGGCATGGGAGACCCAGTACTTC. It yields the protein CATDLKAWETQYF.